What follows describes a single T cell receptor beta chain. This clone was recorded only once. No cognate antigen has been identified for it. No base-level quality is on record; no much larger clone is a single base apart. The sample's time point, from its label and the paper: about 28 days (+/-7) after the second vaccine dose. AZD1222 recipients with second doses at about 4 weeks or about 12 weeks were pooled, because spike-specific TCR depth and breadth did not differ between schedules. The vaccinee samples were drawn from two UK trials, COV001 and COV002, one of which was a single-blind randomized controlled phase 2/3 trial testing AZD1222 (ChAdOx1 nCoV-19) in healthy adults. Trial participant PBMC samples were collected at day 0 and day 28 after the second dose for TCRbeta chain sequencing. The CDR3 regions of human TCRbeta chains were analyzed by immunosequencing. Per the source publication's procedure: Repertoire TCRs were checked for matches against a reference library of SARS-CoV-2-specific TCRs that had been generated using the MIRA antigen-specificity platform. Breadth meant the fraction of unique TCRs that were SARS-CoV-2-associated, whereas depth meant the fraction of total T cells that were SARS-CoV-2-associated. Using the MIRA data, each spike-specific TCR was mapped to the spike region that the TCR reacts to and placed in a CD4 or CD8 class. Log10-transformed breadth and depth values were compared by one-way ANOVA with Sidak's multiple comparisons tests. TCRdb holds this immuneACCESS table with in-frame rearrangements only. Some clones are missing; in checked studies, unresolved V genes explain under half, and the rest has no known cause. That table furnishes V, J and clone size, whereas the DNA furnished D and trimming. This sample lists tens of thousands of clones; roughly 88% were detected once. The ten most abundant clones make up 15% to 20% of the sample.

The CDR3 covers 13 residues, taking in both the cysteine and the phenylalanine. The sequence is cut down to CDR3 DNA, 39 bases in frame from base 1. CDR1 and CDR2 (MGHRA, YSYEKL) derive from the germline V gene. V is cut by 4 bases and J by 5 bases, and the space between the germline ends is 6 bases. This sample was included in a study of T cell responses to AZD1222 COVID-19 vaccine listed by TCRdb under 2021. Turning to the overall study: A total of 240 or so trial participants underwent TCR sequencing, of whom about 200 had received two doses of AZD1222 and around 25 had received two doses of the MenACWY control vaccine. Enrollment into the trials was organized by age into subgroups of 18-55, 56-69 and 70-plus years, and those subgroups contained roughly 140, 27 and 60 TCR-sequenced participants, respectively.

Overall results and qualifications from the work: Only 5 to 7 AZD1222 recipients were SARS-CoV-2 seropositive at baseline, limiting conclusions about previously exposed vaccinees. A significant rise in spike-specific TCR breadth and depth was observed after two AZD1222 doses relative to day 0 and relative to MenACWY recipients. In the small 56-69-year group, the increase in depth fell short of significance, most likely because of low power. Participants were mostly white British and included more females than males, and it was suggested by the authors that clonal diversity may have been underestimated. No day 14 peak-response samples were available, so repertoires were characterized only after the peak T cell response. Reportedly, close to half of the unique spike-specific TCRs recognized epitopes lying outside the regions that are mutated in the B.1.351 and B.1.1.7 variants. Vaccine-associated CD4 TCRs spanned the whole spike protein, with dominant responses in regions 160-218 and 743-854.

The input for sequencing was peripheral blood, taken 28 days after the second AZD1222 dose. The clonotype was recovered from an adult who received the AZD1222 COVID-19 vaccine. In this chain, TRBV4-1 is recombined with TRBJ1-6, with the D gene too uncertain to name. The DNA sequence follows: TGCGCCAGCAGCCGGTTGGATAATTCACCCCTCCACTTT. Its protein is CASSRLDNSPLHF.